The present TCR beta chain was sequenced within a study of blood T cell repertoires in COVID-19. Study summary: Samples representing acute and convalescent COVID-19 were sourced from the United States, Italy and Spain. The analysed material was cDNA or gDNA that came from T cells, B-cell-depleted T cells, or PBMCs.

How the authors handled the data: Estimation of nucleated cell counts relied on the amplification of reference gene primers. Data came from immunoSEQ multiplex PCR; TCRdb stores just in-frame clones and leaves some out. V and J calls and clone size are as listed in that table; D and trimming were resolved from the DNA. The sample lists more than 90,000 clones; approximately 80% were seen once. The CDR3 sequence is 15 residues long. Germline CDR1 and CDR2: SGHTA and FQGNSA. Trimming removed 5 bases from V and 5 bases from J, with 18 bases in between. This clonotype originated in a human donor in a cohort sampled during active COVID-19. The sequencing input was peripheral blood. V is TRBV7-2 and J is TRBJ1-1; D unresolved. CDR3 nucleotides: TGTGCCAGCAGCCTTGTTGGTTTTGTTCGGACTGAAGCTTTCTTT. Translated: CASSLVGFVRTEAFF.